This is a list of T cell receptor beta chains from one sample in a study of CD8 T cells in ankylosing spondylitis. TCRdb recomputed calls from the 5' RACE reads with MiXCR, one row per CDR3 protein. The sample carries under 950,000 distinct CDR3 sequences, under 20% recorded once. Sequencing was performed on blood, either unsorted or a sorted T cell fraction (not recorded which). These receptors originate from a male donor with ankylosing spondylitis. The CDR3 runs from the conserved cysteine through the conserved F or W. Rows give clone size only sometimes, using once, few, many, or a class for an expanded clone.

V	size	J	CDR3
TRBV20-1	.	TRBJ2-2	CSASDRAETGELFF
TRBV20-1	.	TRBJ2-1	CSALTSGVSYNEQFF
TRBV5-1	.	TRBJ2-7	CASSLDGTSGTSSYEQYF
TRBV7-9	.	TRBJ2-7	CASSLTSLRVNPYEQYF
TRBV3-1	few	TRBJ2-7	CASSPTRQTYEQYF
TRBV12-3/TRBV12-4	.	TRBJ2-4	CASVQGFGKNIQYF
TRBV4-1	.	TRBJ2-2	CASSHGPGANTGELFF
TRBV12-3/TRBV12-4	.	TRBJ2-1	CASSLGKWVEQFF
TRBV19	few	TRBJ2-2	CASRLTGPGELFF
TRBV14	.	TRBJ2-2	CASSQLLGNTGELFF
TRBV21-1	.	TRBJ2-4	CASSKAKDRVDKNIQYF
TRBV12-3/TRBV12-4	few	TRBJ1-5	CASNYRNQPQHF
TRBV4-3	.	TRBJ2-1	CASSHTYRAYNEQFF
TRBV7-2	.	TRBJ1-6	CASSSMGSPLHF
TRBV6-5	.	TRBJ2-3	CASSNRGPDTQYF
TRBV7-9	few	TRBJ1-1	CASSDRQTMNTEAFF
TRBV25-1	.	TRBJ2-7	CASSATLGGGSSYEQYF
TRBV27	few	TRBJ1-1	CASSFAGVTEAFF
TRBV5-1	.	TRBJ1-2	CASSLNGPNYGYTF
TRBV25-1	.	TRBJ2-1	CASSEYALAGVADEQFF
TRBV12-3/TRBV12-4	many	TRBJ2-1	CASSLVHNEQFF
TRBV20-1	.	TRBJ1-2	CSANNGENYGYTF
TRBV15	many	TRBJ2-5	CATKRFGGSETQYF
TRBV30	few	TRBJ2-2	CAWKTVAGGRAGELFF
TRBV7-9	.	TRBJ2-2	CASSPRTGVNTGELFF
TRBV6-2/TRBV6-3	.	TRBJ1-2	CASSRDRGLGYGYTF
TRBV5-5	.	TRBJ2-1	CASSLDAGEFYPNEQFF
TRBV20-1	few	TRBJ2-7	CSASVLDTAYEQYF
TRBV4-2	.	TRBJ2-5	CASSHRLAEDQETQYF
TRBV12-3/TRBV12-4	.	TRBJ1-1	CASSYYRGGTEAFF
TRBV4-1	.	TRBJ2-3	CASSQIYWTDTQYF
TRBV5-1	.	TRBJ2-3	CASSSGLAGITDTQYF
TRBV12-3/TRBV12-4	many	TRBJ2-1	CASSLPLDRADNEQFF
TRBV6-5	.	TRBJ2-3	CASSFLPGQGSDTQYF
TRBV7-3	.	TRBJ1-1	CASSLGLTPNTEAFF
TRBV5-5	.	TRBJ1-1	CASSLDARYTEAFF
TRBV2	.	TRBJ2-7	CASSEATGQYEQYF
TRBV2	.	TRBJ2-1	CASTRGLSSYNEQFF
TRBV12-5	.	TRBJ2-1	CASGPRGAGGYPSYNEQFF
TRBV7-8	few	TRBJ2-5	CASSPPLDRSEETQYF
TRBV4-1	few	TRBJ1-3	CASSQAQGNTIYF
TRBV5-5	few	TRBJ2-7	CASSFAGQEAYEQYF
TRBV18	many	TRBJ2-7	CASSPVSSYEQYF
TRBV12-3/TRBV12-4	few	TRBJ2-3	CASSIQGFHTDTQYF
TRBV7-7	.	TRBJ2-2	CASSLQGSVTGELFF
TRBV5-1	few	TRBJ2-5	CASSSQGAPIVGETQYF
TRBV4-1	.	TRBJ1-1	CASSHTVSRGQGVTEAFF
TRBV5-5	.	TRBJ1-1	CASSHQGGGMNTEAFF
TRBV7-9	.	TRBJ2-3	CASSFGDPLNTQYF
TRBV25-1	few	TRBJ2-7	CASKGGELSPYEQYF
TRBV14	.	TRBJ1-4	CASSQGTWNEKLFF
TRBV27	.	TRBJ1-6	CATGIGGDSPLHF
TRBV25-1	.	TRBJ1-1	CASRGQATEAFF
TRBV12-3/TRBV12-4	few	TRBJ1-1	CASSFKGPLNTEAFF
TRBV29-1	few	TRBJ1-1	CSNQGILNTEAFF
TRBV10-3	few	TRBJ2-4	CAISDPTLGTSKNIQYF
TRBV20-1	few	TRBJ1-4	CSAGSRGEKLFF